This T cell receptor (beta chain) stems from a study of cytomegalovirus exposure and HLA in healthy donors. Looking at the study overall: Per a later analysis, the roughly 670 first-cohort and under 150 validation repertoires shared one platform.

Germline CDR1 reads LGHNA; CDR2 reads YNFKEQ. This CDR3 contains 16 residues. V lost 0 bases and J 6 bases, leaving 15 bases between the germline ends. A word on this clone: Antigen unknown.

Assay: immunoSEQ multiplex PCR; the TCRdb copy retains only in-frame clones and omits some. The data show a few hundred thousand clones, with 75% to 90% seen just once and 0.7% to 0.85% held by the top ten. Study findings and constraints: 164 TCR beta chains were listed as cytomegalovirus-associated. Rare sequences made up most TCRs, while some public TCRs were found in many donors. Within the 120 validation repertoires, first-cohort TCR clusters tended to co-occur, according to a later analysis.

This clonotype was obtained from a woman aged 18-29 years in good health and CMV-seronegative. The chain combines TRBV4-2 with TRBJ1-5; D is possibly TRBD1 (6 bases). Sequencing was performed on PBMCs. The CDR3 spells CASSQDRQGTGQPQHF. For the CDR3, the DNA is TGTGCCAGCAGCCAAGATCGGCAGGGGACGGGTCAGCCCCAGCATTTT.